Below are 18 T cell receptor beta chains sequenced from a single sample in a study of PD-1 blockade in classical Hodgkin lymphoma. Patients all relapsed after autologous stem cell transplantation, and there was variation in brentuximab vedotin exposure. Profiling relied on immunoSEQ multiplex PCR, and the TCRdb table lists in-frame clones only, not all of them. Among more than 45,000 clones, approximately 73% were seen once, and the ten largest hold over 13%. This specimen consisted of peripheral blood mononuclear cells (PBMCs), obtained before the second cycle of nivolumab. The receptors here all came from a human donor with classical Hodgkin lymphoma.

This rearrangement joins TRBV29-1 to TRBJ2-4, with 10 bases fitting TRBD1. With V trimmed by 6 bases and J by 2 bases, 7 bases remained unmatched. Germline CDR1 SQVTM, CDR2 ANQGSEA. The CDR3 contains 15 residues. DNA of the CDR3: TGCAGCGTCGGGACAGGGGATGGGACCAAAAACATTCAGTACTTC. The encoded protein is CSVGTGDGTKNIQYF.

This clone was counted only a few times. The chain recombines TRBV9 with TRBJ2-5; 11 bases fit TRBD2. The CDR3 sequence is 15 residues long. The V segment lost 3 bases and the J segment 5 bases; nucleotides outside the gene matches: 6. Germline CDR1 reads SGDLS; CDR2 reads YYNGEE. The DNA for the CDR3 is TGTGCCAGCAGCGGGACTAGCGGGCACCGGGAGACCCAGTACTTC. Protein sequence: CASSGTSGHRETQYF.

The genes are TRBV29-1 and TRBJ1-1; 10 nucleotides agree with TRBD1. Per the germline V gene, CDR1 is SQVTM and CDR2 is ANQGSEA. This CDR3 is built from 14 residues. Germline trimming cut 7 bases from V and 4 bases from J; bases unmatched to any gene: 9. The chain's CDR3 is CSAIDRGLVTEAFF. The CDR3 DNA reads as TGCAGCGCTATAGACAGGGGGCTGGTCACTGAAGCTTTCTTT.

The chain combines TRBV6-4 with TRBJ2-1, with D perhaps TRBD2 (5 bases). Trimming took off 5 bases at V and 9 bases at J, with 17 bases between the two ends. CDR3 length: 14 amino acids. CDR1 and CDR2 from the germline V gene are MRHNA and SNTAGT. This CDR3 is CASSRWECCGEQFF. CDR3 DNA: TGTGCCAGCAGTAGGTGGGAGTGCTGCGGTGAGCAGTTCTTC.

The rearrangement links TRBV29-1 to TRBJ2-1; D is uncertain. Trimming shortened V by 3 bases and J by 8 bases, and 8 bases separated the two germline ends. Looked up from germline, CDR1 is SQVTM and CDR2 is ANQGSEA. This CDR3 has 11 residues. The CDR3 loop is CSVEPLHEQFF. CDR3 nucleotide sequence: TGCAGCGTTGAGCCACTTCATGAGCAGTTCTTC.

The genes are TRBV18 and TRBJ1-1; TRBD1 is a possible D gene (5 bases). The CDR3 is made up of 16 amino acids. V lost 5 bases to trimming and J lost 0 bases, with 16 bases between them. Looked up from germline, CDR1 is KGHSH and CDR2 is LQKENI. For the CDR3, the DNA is TGTGCCAGCTCATACCAGAGGACGGGGCTGAACACTGAAGCTTTCTTT. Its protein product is CASSYQRTGLNTEAFF.

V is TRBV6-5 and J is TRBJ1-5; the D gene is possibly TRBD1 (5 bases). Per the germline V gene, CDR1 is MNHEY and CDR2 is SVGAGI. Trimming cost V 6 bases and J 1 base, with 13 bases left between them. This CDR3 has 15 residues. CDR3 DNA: TGTGCCAGCAGCCACCGGCCAGGGAGCAATCAGCCCCAGCATTTT. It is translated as CASSHRPGSNQPQHF.

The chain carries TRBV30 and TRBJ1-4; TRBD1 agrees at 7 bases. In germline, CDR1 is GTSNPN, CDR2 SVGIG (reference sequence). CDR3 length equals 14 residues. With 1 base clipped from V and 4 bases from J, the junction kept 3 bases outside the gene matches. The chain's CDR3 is CAWSAGGGNEKLFF. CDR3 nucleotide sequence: TGTGCCTGGAGTGCAGGGGGGGGTAATGAAAAACTGTTTTTT.

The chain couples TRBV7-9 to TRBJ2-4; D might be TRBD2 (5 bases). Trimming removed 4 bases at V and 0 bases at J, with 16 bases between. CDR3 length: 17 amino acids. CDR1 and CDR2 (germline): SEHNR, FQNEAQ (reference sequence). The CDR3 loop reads CASSSEDGLLAKNIQYF. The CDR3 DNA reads TGTGCCAGCAGCTCGGAGGACGGACTCCTAGCCAAAAACATTCAGTACTTC.

The CDR3 DNA reads as TGTGCCAGCAGTCCTGAGGGGATGAATGAGCAGTTCTTC. The encoded protein is CASSPEGMNEQFF. The rearrangement links TRBV21-1 to TRBJ2-1. TRBV21-1 is annotated as a pseudogene. The CDR3 loop spans 13 amino acids.

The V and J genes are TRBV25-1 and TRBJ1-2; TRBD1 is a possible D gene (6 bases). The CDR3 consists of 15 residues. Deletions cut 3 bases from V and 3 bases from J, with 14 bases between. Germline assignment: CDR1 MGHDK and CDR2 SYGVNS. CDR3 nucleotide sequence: TGTGCCAGCAGTGAGTTGGGGGCGGCCTACTATGGCTACACCTTC. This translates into CASSELGAAYYGYTF.

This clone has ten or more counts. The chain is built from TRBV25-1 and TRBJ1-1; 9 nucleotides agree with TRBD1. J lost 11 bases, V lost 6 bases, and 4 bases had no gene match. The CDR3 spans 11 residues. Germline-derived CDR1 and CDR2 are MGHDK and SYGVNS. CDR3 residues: CASRQGAGAFF. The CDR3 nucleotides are TGTGCCAGCAGACAGGGGGCTGGGGCTTTCTTT. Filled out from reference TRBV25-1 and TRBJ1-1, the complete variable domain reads EADIYQTPRYLVIGTGKKITLECSQTMGHDKMYWYQQDPGMELHLIHYSYGVNSTEKGDLSSESTVSRIRTEHFPLTLESARPSHTSQYLCASRQGAGAFFGQGTRLTVV.

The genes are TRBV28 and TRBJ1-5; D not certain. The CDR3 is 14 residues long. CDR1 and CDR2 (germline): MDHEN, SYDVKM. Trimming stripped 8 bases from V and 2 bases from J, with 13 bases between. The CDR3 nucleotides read TGTGCCAGCCGCCGGGATTATGGCAATCAGCCCCAGCATTTT. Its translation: CASRRDYGNQPQHF.

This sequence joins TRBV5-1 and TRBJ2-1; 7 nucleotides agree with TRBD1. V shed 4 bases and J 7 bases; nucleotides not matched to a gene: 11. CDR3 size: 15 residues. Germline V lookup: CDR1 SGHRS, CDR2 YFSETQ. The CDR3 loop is CASSPYRAGGNEQFF. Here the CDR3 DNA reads TGCGCCAGCAGCCCCTACCGGGCAGGGGGAAATGAGCAGTTCTTC. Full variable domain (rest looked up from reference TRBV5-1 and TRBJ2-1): KAGVTQTPRYLIKTRGQQVTLSCSPISGHRSVSWYQQTPGQGLQFLFEYFSETQRNKGNFPGRFSGRQFSNSRSEMNVSTLELGDSALYLCASSPYRAGGNEQFFGPGTRLTVL.

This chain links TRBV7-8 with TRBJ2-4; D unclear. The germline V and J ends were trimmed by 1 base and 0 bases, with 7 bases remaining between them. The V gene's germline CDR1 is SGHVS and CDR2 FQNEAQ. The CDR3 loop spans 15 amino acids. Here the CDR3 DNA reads TGTGCCAGCAGCTTAGAAGGTCTAGCCAAAAACATTCAGTACTTC. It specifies CASSLEGLAKNIQYF.

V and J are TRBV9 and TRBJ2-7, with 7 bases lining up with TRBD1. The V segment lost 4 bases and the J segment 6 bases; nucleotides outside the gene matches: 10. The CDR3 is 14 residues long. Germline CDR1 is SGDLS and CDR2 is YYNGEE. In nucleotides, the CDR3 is TGTGCCAGCAGCCTGGGACAGTTGGGGCTCGAGCAGTACTTC. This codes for CASSLGQLGLEQYF.

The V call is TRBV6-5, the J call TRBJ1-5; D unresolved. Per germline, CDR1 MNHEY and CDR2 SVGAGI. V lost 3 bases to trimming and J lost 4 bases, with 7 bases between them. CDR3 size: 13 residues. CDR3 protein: CASSYSWNQPQHF. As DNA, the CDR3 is TGTGCCAGCAGTTATTCTTGGAATCAGCCCCAGCATTTT.

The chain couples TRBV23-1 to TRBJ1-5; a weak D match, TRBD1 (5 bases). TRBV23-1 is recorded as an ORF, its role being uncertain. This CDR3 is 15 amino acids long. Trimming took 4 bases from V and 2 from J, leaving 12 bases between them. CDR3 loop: CASSPGTPCNQPQHF. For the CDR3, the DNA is TGCGCCAGCAGTCCCGGGACGCCTTGCAATCAGCCCCAGCATTTT.